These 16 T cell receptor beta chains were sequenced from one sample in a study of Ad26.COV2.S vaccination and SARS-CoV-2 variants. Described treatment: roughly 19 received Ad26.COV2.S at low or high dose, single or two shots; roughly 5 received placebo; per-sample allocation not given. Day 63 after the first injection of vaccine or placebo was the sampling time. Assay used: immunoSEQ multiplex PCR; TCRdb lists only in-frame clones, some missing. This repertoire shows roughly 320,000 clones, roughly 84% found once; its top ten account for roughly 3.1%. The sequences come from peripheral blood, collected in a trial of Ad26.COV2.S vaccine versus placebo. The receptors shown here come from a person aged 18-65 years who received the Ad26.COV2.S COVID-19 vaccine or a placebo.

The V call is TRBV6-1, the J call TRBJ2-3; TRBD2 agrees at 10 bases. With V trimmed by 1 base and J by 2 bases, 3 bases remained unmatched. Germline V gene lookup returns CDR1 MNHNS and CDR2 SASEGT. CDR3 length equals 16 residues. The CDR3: CASSEVLAGATDTQYF. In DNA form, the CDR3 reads TGTGCCAGCAGTGAAGTGCTAGCGGGGGCCACAGATACGCAGTATTTT.

CDR3 bases: TGTGCCAGCAGTTACCTCCTACAGGGTTATAATTCACCCCTCCACTTT. It yields the protein CASSYLLQGYNSPLHF. V usage is TRBV27 and J usage is TRBJ1-6; possible D gene TRBD1, 6 bases. V was pared by 4 bases and J by 4 bases, with 14 bases between. Germline lookup yields CDR1 MNHEY and CDR2 SMNVEV (reference sequence). The CDR3 sequence is 16 residues long.

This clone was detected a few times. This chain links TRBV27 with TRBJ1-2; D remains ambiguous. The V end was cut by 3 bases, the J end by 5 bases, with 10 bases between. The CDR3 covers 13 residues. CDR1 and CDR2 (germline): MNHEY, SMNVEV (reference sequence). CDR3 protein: CASSFSVGYGYTF. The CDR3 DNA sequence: TGTGCCAGCAGTTTCTCCGTTGGGTATGGCTACACCTTC.

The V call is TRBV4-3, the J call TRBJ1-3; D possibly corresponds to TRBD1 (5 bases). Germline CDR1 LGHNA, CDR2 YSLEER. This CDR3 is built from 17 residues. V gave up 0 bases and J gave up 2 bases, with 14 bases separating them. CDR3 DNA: TGCGCCAGCAGCCAAGATTTGGGGACTCGGACTGGAAACACCATATATTTT. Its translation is CASSQDLGTRTGNTIYF.

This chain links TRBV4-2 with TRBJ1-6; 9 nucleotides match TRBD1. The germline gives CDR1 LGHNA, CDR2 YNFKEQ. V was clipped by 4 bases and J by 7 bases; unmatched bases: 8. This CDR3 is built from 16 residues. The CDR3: CASSPEDRGRNSPLHF. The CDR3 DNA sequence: TGTGCCAGCAGCCCCGAGGACAGGGGCCGAAATTCACCCCTCCACTTT.

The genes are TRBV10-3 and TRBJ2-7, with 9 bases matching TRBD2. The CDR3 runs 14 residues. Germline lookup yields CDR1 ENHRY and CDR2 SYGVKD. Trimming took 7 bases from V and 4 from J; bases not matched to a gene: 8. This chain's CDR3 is CAINRSGGEYEQYF. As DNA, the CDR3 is TGTGCCATCAACCGTAGCGGGGGAGAATACGAGCAGTACTTC.

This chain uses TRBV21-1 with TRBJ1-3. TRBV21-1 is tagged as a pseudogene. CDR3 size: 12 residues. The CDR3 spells CASSKIRNTIYF. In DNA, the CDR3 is TGTGCCAGCAGCAAGATAAGGAACACCATATATTTT.

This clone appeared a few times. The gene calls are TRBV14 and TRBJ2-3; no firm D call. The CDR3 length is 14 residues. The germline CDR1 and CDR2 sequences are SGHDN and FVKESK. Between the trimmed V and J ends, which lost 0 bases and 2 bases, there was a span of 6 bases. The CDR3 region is CASSQEEYTDTQYF. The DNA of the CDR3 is TGTGCCAGCAGCCAAGAAGAATACACAGATACGCAGTATTTT. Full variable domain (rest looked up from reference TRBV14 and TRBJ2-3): EAGVTQFPSHSVIEKGQTVTLRCDPISGHDNLYWYRRVMGKEIKFLLHFVKESKQDESGMPNNRFLAERTGGTYSTLKVQPAELEDSGVYFCASSQEEYTDTQYFGPGTRLTVL.

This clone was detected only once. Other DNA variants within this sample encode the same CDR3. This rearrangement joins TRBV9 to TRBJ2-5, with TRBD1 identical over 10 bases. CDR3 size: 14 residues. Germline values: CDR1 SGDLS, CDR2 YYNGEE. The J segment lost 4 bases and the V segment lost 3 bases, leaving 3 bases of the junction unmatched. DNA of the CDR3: TGTGCCAGCAGCGCGACAGGGGGCCGAGAGACCCAGTACTTC. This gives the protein CASSATGGRETQYF.

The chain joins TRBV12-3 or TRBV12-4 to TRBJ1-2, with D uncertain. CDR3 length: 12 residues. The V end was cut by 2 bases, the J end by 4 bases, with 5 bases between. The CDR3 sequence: CASSLSVYGYTF. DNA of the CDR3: TGTGCCAGCAGTTTATCTGTCTATGGCTACACCTTC.

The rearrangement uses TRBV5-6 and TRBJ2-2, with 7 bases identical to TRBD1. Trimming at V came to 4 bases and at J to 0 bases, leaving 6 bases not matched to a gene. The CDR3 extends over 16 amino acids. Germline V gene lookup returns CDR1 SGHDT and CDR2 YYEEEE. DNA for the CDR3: TGTGCCAGCAGCCCAGGGGACAGTGCGAACACCGGGGAGCTGTTTTTT. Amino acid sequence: CASSPGDSANTGELFF.

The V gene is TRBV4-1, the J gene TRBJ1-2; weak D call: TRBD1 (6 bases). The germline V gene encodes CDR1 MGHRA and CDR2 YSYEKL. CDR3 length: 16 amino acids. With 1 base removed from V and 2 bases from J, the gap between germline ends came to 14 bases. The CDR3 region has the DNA TGCGCCAGCAGCCAAGGCCGTCTTAGGGGGAACTATGGCTACACCTTC. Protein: CASSQGRLRGNYGYTF.

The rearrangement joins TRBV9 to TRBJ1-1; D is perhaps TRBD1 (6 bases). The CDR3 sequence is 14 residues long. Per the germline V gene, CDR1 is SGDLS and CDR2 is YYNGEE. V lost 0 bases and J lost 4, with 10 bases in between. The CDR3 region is CASSVEGGPTEAFF. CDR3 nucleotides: TGTGCCAGCAGCGTAGAGGGGGGGCCCACTGAAGCTTTCTTT.

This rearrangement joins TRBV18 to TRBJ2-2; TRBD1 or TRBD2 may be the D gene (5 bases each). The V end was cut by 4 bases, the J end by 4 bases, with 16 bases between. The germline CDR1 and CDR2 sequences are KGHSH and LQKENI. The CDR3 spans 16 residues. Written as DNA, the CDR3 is TGTGCCAGCTCACGTCGGTATGGGGACCCCACCGGGGAGCTGTTTTTT. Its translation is CASSRRYGDPTGELFF.

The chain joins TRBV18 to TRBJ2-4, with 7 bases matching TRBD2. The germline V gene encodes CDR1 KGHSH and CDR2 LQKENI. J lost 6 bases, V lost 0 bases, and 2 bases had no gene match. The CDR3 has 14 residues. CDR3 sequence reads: CASSPPGEGNIQYF. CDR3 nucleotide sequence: TGTGCCAGCTCACCACCCGGGGAGGGAAACATTCAGTACTTC.

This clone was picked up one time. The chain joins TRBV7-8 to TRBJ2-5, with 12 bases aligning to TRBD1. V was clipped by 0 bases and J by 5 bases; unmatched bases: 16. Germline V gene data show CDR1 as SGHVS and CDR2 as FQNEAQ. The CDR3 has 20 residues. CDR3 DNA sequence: TGTGCCAGCAGCTTAGCGAGAGGGCTTGGGGGACAGGGGGCTTGGGAGACCCAGTACTTC. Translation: CASSLARGLGGQGAWETQYF.